These T cell receptor beta chains were read from a single sample in a study of T cell responses to AZD1222 COVID-19 vaccine. Libraries were prepared by immunoSEQ multiplex PCR; TCRdb keeps only in-frame clonotypes and omits some of them. The table includes around 130,000 clones, roughly 93% detected once. The specimen comprised peripheral blood, sampled on day 0 of AZD1222 vaccination. The receptors here all came from an adult in good health. Both conserved end residues are part of each CDR3. Each record gives: J gene, D gene, clone size, V gene, CDR3 protein, CDR3 DNA. A D gene is named only where the DNA matches it firmly. Clone size, where shown, is once, few, many, or a class for clones that have expanded.

J gene: TRBJ1-5; D gene: TRBD1; clone size: -; V gene: TRBV19; CDR3 protein: CASSRYLQGAGQPQHF; CDR3 DNA: TGTGCCAGTAGTAGGTATCTACAGGGGGCAGGTCAGCCCCAGCATTTT
J gene: TRBJ1-2; D gene: -; clone size: -; V gene: TRBV6-5; CDR3 protein: CASTSLTVANYGYTF; CDR3 DNA: TGTGCCAGCACCTCCCTGACAGTAGCTAACTATGGCTACACCTTC
J gene: TRBJ2-7; D gene: -; clone size: -; V gene: TRBV19; CDR3 protein: CASSLARGDEQYF; CDR3 DNA: TGTGCCAGTAGCCTAGCTAGGGGCGACGAGCAGTACTTC
J gene: TRBJ2-3; D gene: -; clone size: few; V gene: TRBV30; CDR3 protein: CAWSFAGTDTQYF; CDR3 DNA: TGTGCCTGGAGTTTCGCGGGAACAGATACGCAGTATTTT
J gene: TRBJ1-2; D gene: -; clone size: -; V gene: TRBV28; CDR3 protein: CASSDSFYGYTF; CDR3 DNA: TGTGCCAGCAGTGACAGTTTTTATGGCTACACCTTC
J gene: TRBJ2-1; D gene: TRBD2; clone size: -; V gene: TRBV6-2/TRBV6-3; CDR3 protein: CASSALRTSGNYNEQFF; CDR3 DNA: TGTGCCAGCAGCGCCCTTAGGACTAGCGGGAATTACAATGAGCAGTTCTTC
J gene: TRBJ1-1; D gene: -; clone size: once; V gene: TRBV18; CDR3 protein: CASSPEGRSEAFF; CDR3 DNA: TGTGCCAGCTCACCAGAGGGTAGGTCTGAAGCTTTCTTT
J gene: TRBJ1-6; D gene: -; clone size: -; V gene: TRBV28; CDR3 protein: CASARIYSPLHF; CDR3 DNA: TGTGCCAGCGCCCGGATTTATTCACCCCTCCACTTT
J gene: TRBJ2-7; D gene: -; clone size: -; V gene: TRBV14; CDR3 protein: CASSQEGHRRDEQYF; CDR3 DNA: TGTGCCAGCAGCCAAGAAGGCCACCGCCGTGACGAGCAGTACTTC
J gene: TRBJ2-5; D gene: TRBD1; clone size: -; V gene: TRBV24-1; CDR3 protein: CATSDWTGINQETQYF; CDR3 DNA: TGTGCCACCAGTGATTGGACAGGGATCAACCAAGAGACCCAGTACTTC
J gene: TRBJ2-3; D gene: -; clone size: once; V gene: TRBV7-8; CDR3 protein: CASRPGIGLADRNTQYF; CDR3 DNA: TGTGCCAGCAGACCAGGAATAGGGCTAGCGGACAGGAATACGCAGTATTTT
J gene: TRBJ1-5; D gene: -; clone size: once; V gene: TRBV28; CDR3 protein: CASSLAGYNQPQHF; CDR3 DNA: TGTGCCAGCAGTTTGGCGGGATACAATCAGCCCCAGCATTTT
J gene: TRBJ1-4; D gene: TRBD1; clone size: once; V gene: TRBV28; CDR3 protein: CASSLSQGSEKLFF; CDR3 DNA: TGTGCCAGCAGTTTATCACAGGGGAGTGAAAAACTGTTTTTT
J gene: TRBJ2-7; D gene: TRBD2; clone size: -; V gene: TRBV7-9; CDR3 protein: CASISKASGTYEQYF; CDR3 DNA: TGTGCCAGCATTTCAAAGGCTAGCGGTACCTACGAGCAGTACTTC
J gene: TRBJ2-5; D gene: TRBD1; clone size: -; V gene: TRBV28; CDR3 protein: CASSVGDRLSTQYF; CDR3 DNA: TGTGCCAGCAGTGTCGGGGACAGGCTCTCGACCCAGTACTTC
J gene: TRBJ2-1; D gene: -; clone size: -; V gene: TRBV28; CDR3 protein: CASSLTGPVNEQFF; CDR3 DNA: TGTGCCAGCAGCCTTACGGGACCCGTGAATGAGCAGTTCTTC
J gene: TRBJ1-2; D gene: -; clone size: once; V gene: TRBV19; CDR3 protein: CASSDAHSYTF; CDR3 DNA: TGTGCCAGTAGTGACGCTCATAGCTACACCTTC
J gene: TRBJ2-3; D gene: -; clone size: -; V gene: TRBV9; CDR3 protein: CASSVVSGGTDTQYF; CDR3 DNA: TGTGCCAGCAGCGTAGTCTCGGGAGGCACAGATACGCAGTATTTT
J gene: TRBJ1-5; D gene: -; clone size: -; V gene: TRBV7-2; CDR3 protein: CASSLDQRTNQPQHF; CDR3 DNA: TGTGCCAGCAGCTTAGATCAACGGACCAATCAGCCCCAGCATTTT
J gene: TRBJ1-1; D gene: -; clone size: -; V gene: TRBV7-9; CDR3 protein: CASSLPQGANTEAFF; CDR3 DNA: TGTGCCAGCAGCCTCCCACAGGGTGCGAACACTGAAGCTTTCTTT
J gene: TRBJ1-3; D gene: -; clone size: -; V gene: TRBV2; CDR3 protein: CASSEIKGELSGNTIYF; CDR3 DNA: TGTGCCAGCAGTGAGATAAAGGGGGAATTATCTGGAAACACCATATATTTT
J gene: TRBJ2-5; D gene: TRBD1; clone size: -; V gene: TRBV5-1; CDR3 protein: CASSLSTGVRETQYF; CDR3 DNA: TGCGCCAGCAGCTTGTCAACAGGGGTCCGAGAGACCCAGTACTTC
J gene: TRBJ1-1; D gene: TRBD1; clone size: -; V gene: TRBV29-1; CDR3 protein: CSVSRTGVNTEAFF; CDR3 DNA: TGCAGCGTATCGAGGACAGGGGTGAACACTGAAGCTTTCTTT
J gene: TRBJ2-7; D gene: -; clone size: -; V gene: TRBV29-1; CDR3 protein: CSVVPYEQYF; CDR3 DNA: TGCAGCGTTGTGCCCTACGAGCAGTACTTC
J gene: TRBJ1-4; D gene: -; clone size: -; V gene: TRBV11-2; CDR3 protein: CASSLPAEADIGKLFF; CDR3 DNA: TGTGCCAGCAGCTTACCCGCCGAAGCCGACATCGGAAAACTGTTTTTT
J gene: TRBJ1-1; D gene: -; clone size: -; V gene: TRBV7-9; CDR3 protein: CASTFLGLSEAFF; CDR3 DNA: TGTGCCAGCACCTTCCTCGGACTTTCTGAAGCTTTCTTT
J gene: TRBJ2-7; D gene: -; clone size: -; V gene: TRBV5-1; CDR3 protein: CASSPGYEQYF; CDR3 DNA: TGCGCCAGCAGCCCAGGCTACGAGCAGTACTTC
J gene: TRBJ2-1; D gene: -; clone size: once; V gene: TRBV6-5; CDR3 protein: CASSYSGSEQFF; CDR3 DNA: TGTGCCAGCAGTTACTCGGGGAGTGAGCAGTTCTTC
J gene: TRBJ2-3; D gene: -; clone size: once; V gene: TRBV5-1; CDR3 protein: CASSLGGRVGTDTQYF; CDR3 DNA: TGCGCCAGCAGCTTGGGGGGCAGGGTTGGCACAGATACGCAGTATTTT
J gene: TRBJ1-5; D gene: TRBD1; clone size: -; V gene: TRBV18; CDR3 protein: CASSPRDRSNQPQHF; CDR3 DNA: TGTGCCAGCTCACCCCGGGACAGGAGCAATCAGCCCCAGCATTTT
J gene: TRBJ2-3; D gene: TRBD2; clone size: -; V gene: TRBV5-4; CDR3 protein: CAYRREGGDTQYF; CDR3 DNA: TGTGCTTACCGGCGGGAGGGAGGGGATACGCAGTATTTT
J gene: TRBJ2-7; D gene: -; clone size: -; V gene: TRBV9; CDR3 protein: CASSVGGTSSYEQYF; CDR3 DNA: TGTGCCAGCAGCGTAGGCGGCACCTCCTCCTACGAGCAGTACTTC
J gene: TRBJ1-2; D gene: -; clone size: -; V gene: TRBV29-1; CDR3 protein: CSVEDIQGIIGYTF; CDR3 DNA: TGCAGCGTTGAAGATATACAGGGAATAATTGGCTACACCTTC
J gene: TRBJ1-2; D gene: -; clone size: once; V gene: TRBV7-9; CDR3 protein: CASSSIMSNYGYTF; CDR3 DNA: TGTGCCAGCAGCTCTATAATGAGTAACTATGGCTACACCTTC
J gene: TRBJ2-7; D gene: -; clone size: -; V gene: TRBV10-2; CDR3 protein: CATIPDSLELYEQYF; CDR3 DNA: TGCGCCACCATCCCCGACAGCCTGGAGCTCTACGAGCAGTACTTC
J gene: TRBJ2-1; D gene: TRBD2; clone size: -; V gene: TRBV19; CDR3 protein: CASSASGRGEQFF; CDR3 DNA: TGTGCCAGTAGTGCTAGCGGGCGCGGTGAGCAGTTCTTC
J gene: TRBJ2-7; D gene: -; clone size: -; V gene: TRBV7-2; CDR3 protein: CASSLRGASNYEQYF; CDR3 DNA: TGTGCCAGCAGCTTAAGGGGGGCTTCTAACTACGAGCAGTACTTC
J gene: TRBJ2-6; D gene: -; clone size: -; V gene: TRBV6-7; CDR3 protein: CASSYRPESSGANVLTF; CDR3 DNA: TGTGCCAGCAGTTACAGGCCTGAGAGCTCTGGGGCCAACGTCCTGACTTTC
J gene: TRBJ2-7; D gene: -; clone size: -; V gene: TRBV28; CDR3 protein: CASTRGGSGYEQYF; CDR3 DNA: TGTGCCAGCACAAGGGGGGGTTCGGGCTACGAGCAGTACTTC
J gene: TRBJ1-5; D gene: -; clone size: -; V gene: TRBV28; CDR3 protein: CASSLSRYQPQHF; CDR3 DNA: TGTGCCAGCAGTTTATCCAGATATCAGCCCCAGCATTTT
J gene: TRBJ1-2; D gene: -; clone size: once; V gene: TRBV10-1; CDR3 protein: CASFCRANSFWGTF; CDR3 DNA: TGCGCCAGCTTCTGCAGGGCCAACTCTTTTTGGGGCACCTTC
J gene: TRBJ2-1; D gene: TRBD2; clone size: -; V gene: TRBV5-4; CDR3 protein: CASSFGSSGSNEQFF; CDR3 DNA: TGTGCCAGCAGCTTCGGATCTAGCGGGAGCAATGAGCAGTTCTTC
J gene: TRBJ2-7; D gene: -; clone size: once; V gene: TRBV21-1; CDR3 protein: CASLRGVSRSYEQYF; CDR3 DNA: TGTGCCAGCCTCCGGGGGGTTTCGAGATCCTACGAGCAGTACTTC
J gene: TRBJ2-5; D gene: TRBD2; clone size: -; V gene: TRBV28; CDR3 protein: CASSLGFGTSGRAKVRRETQYF; CDR3 DNA: TGTGCCAGCAGTTTAGGGTTTGGGACTAGCGGGAGGGCCAAGGTCCGGAGAGAGACCCAGTACTTC
J gene: TRBJ1-2; D gene: -; clone size: -; V gene: TRBV19; CDR3 protein: CASSTGTYYGYTF; CDR3 DNA: TGTGCCAGTTCAACCGGGACATACTATGGCTACACCTTC
J gene: TRBJ1-1; D gene: -; clone size: once; V gene: TRBV5-8; CDR3 protein: CASSRYGGVAEAFF; CDR3 DNA: TGTGCCAGCAGCCGATATGGGGGGGTAGCTGAAGCTTTCTTT
J gene: TRBJ2-3; D gene: -; clone size: -; V gene: TRBV27; CDR3 protein: CASSYKGGDRSTDTQYF; CDR3 DNA: TGTGCCAGCAGCTATAAGGGCGGGGACAGAAGCACAGATACGCAGTATTTT
J gene: TRBJ1-2; D gene: -; clone size: once; V gene: TRBV13; CDR3 protein: CASSRGTMESSYTF; CDR3 DNA: TGTGCCAGCAGCCGAGGGACGATGGAGTCCAGCTACACCTTC
J gene: TRBJ2-5; D gene: -; clone size: -; V gene: TRBV13; CDR3 protein: CASSLFPSRASQETQYF; CDR3 DNA: TGTGCCAGCAGCTTATTTCCTAGCAGAGCTTCCCAAGAGACCCAGTACTTC
J gene: TRBJ1-2; D gene: TRBD1; clone size: few; V gene: TRBV29-1; CDR3 protein: CSVEKVAGGGYTF; CDR3 DNA: TGCAGCGTTGAAAAGGTGGCAGGGGGTGGCTACACCTTC
J gene: TRBJ2-7; D gene: -; clone size: once; V gene: TRBV5-5; CDR3 protein: CASSLLHGEQYF; CDR3 DNA: TGTGCCAGCAGCTTGCTCCATGGAGAGCAGTACTTC
J gene: TRBJ2-3; D gene: -; clone size: -; V gene: TRBV30; CDR3 protein: CAWSPGTGQRTQYF; CDR3 DNA: TGTGCCTGGAGTCCCGGGACCGGGCAGCGTACGCAGTATTTT